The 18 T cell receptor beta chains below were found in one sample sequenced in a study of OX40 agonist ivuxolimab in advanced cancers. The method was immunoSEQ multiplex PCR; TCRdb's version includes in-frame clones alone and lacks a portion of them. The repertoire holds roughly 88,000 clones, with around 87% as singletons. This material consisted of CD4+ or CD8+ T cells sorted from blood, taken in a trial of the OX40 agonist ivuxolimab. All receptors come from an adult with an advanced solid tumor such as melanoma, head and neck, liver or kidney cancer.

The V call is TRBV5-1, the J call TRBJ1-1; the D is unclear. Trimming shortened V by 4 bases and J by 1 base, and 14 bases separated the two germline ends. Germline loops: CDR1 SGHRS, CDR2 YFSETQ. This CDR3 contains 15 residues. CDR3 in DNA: TGCGCCAGCAGCCTCCCCCCGACGGAGAACACTGAAGCTTTCTTT. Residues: CASSLPPTENTEAFF.

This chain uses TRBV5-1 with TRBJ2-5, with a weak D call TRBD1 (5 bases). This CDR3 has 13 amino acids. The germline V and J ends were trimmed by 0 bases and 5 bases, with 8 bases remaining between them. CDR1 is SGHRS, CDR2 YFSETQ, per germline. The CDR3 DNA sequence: TGCGCCAGCAGCTTGGTTCAGGGTGAGACCCAGTACTTC. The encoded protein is CASSLVQGETQYF.

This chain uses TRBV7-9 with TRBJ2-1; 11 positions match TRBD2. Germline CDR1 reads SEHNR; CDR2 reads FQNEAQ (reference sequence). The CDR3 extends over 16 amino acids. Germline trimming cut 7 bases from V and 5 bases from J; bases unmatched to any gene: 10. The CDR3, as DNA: TGTGCCAGCACCCAGGAGGGACTAGCGGTCGACAATGAGCAGTTCTTC. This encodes CASTQEGLAVDNEQFF. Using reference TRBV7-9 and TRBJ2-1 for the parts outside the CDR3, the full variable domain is DTGVSQNPRHKITKRGQNVTFRCDPISEHNRLYWYRQTLGQGPEFLTYFQNEAQLEKSRLLSDRFSAERPKGSFSTLEIQRTEQGDSAMYLCASTQEGLAVDNEQFFGPGTRLTVL.

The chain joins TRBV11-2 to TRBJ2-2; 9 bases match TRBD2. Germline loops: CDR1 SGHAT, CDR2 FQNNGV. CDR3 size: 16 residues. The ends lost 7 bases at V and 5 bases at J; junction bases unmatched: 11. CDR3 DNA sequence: TGTGCCAGCACCGGTGGGCTAGCGGGAAGGACCGGGGAGCTGTTTTTT. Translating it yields CASTGGLAGRTGELFF.

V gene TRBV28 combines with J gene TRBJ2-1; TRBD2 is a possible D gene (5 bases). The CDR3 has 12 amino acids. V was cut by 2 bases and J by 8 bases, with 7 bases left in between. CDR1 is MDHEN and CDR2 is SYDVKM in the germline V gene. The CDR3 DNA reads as TGTGCCAGCAGTTTAACTAGTTATGAGCAGTTCTTC. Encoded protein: CASSLTSYEQFF.

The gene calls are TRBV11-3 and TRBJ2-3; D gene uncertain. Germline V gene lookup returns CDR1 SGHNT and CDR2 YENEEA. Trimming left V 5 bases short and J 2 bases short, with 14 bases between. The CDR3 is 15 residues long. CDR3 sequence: CASSPRPLNTDTQYF. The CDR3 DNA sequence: TGTGCCAGCAGCCCCCGACCCCTAAACACAGATACGCAGTATTTT. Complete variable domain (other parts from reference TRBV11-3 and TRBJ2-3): EAGVVQSPRYKIIEKKQPVAFWCNPISGHNTLYWYLQNLGQGPELLIRYENEEAVDDSQLPKDRFSAERLKGVDSTLKIQPAELGDSAVYLCASSPRPLNTDTQYFGPGTRLTVL.

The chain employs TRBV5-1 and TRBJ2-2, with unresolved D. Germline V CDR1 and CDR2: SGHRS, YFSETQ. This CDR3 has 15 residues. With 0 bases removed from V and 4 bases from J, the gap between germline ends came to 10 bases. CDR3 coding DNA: TGCGCCAGCAGCTTGGCTCGTGGATCCACCGGGGAGCTGTTTTTT. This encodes CASSLARGSTGELFF.

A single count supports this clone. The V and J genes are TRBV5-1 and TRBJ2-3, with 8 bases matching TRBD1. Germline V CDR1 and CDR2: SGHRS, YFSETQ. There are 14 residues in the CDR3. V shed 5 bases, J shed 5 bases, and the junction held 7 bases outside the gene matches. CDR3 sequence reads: CASSFQGALDTQYF. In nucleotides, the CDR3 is TGCGCCAGCAGTTTCCAGGGGGCGTTAGATACGCAGTATTTT.

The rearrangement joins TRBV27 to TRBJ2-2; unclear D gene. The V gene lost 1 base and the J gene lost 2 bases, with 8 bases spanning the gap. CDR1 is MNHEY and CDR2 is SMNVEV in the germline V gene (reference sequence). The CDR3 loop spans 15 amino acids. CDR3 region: CASSLWPPNTGELFF. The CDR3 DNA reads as TGTGCCAGCAGTTTATGGCCGCCTAACACCGGGGAGCTGTTTTTT.

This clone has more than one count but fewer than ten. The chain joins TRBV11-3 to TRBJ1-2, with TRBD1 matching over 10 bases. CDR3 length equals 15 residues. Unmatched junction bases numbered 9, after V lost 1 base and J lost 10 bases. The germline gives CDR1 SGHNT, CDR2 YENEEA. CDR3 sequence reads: CASSLGAAGTGAYTF. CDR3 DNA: TGTGCCAGCAGCTTAGGGGCCGCCGGGACAGGGGCCTACACCTTC. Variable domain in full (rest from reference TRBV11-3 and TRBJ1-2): EAGVVQSPRYKIIEKKQPVAFWCNPISGHNTLYWYLQNLGQGPELLIRYENEEAVDDSQLPKDRFSAERLKGVDSTLKIQPAELGDSAVYLCASSLGAAGTGAYTFGSGTRLTVV.

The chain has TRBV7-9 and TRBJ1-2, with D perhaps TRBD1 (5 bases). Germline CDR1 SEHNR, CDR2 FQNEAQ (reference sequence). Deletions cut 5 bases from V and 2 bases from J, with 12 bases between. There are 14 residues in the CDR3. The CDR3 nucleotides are TGTGCCAGCAGCCGCCAGGGTTTCAACTATGGCTACACCTTC. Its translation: CASSRQGFNYGYTF. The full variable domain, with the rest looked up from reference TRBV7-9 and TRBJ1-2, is DTGVSQNPRHKITKRGQNVTFRCDPISEHNRLYWYRQTLGQGPEFLTYFQNEAQLEKSRLLSDRFSAERPKGSFSTLEIQRTEQGDSAMYLCASSRQGFNYGYTFGSGTRLTVV.

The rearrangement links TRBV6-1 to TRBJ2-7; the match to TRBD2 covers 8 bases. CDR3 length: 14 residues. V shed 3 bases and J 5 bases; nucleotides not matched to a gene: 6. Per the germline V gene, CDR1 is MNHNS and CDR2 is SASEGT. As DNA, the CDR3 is TGTGCCAGCAGTGAGTCGGGAGGGGTCCACGAGCAGTACGTC. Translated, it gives CASSESGGVHEQYV.

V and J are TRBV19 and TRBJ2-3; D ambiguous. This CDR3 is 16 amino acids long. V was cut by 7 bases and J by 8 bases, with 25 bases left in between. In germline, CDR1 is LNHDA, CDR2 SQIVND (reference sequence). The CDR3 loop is CASTPARVLPAGTQYF. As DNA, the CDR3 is TGTGCCAGTACTCCCGCCCGGGTCCTCCCCGCCGGTACGCAGTATTTT.

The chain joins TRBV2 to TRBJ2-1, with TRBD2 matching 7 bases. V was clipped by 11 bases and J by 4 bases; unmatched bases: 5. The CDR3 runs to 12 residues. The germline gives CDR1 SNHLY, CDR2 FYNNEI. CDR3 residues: CAAGTKYNEQFF. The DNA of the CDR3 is TGTGCCGCCGGGACTAAGTACAATGAGCAGTTCTTC.

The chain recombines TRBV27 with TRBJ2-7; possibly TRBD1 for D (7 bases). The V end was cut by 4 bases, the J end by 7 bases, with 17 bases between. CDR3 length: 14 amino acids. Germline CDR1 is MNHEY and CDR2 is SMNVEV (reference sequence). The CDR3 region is CASSSWGQGGEQYV. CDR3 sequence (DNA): TGTGCCAGCAGTTCGTGGGGCCAGGGGGGTGAGCAGTACGTC.

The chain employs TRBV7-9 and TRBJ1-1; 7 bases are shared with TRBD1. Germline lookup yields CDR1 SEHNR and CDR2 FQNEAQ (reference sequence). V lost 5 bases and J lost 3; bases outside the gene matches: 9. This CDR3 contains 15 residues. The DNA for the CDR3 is TGTGCCAGCAGCCTGCGACAGGGAAAGGACACTGAAGCTTTCTTT. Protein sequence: CASSLRQGKDTEAFF.

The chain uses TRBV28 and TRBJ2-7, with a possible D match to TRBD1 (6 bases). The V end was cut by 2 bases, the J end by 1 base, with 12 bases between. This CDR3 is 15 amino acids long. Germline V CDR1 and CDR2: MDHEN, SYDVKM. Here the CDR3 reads CASSLGGRRSYEQYF. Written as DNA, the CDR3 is TGTGCCAGCAGTTTAGGGGGCCGGAGGTCCTACGAGCAGTACTTC.

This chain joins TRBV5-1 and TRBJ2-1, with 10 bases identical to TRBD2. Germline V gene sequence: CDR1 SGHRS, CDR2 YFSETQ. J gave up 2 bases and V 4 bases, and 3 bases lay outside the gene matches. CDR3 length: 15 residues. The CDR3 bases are TGCGCCAGCAGCATCAGCGGGAGGGCCTACAATGAGCAGTTCTTC. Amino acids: CASSISGRAYNEQFF.